This T cell receptor beta chain was documented in a study of blood T cells in healthy people across ages. Each sample yielded at least 6 million isolated PBMCs. This clonotype occurred once. No antigen is known for it. Study-level results: A roughly linear age-dependent decrease characterized TCR beta diversity per million T cells. The study could not conclusively compare naive and antigen-experienced cells, given its unsorted PBMCs.

A second PCR, run for roughly 7 to 11 cycles, used a sample-barcoded 5' primer plus a J-beta primer mix. Using its own MiXCR run on the 5' RACE reads, TCRdb lists one record per CDR3 protein. Among hundreds of thousands of distinct CDR3 sequences, 40% to 60% were seen once, and the ten largest hold 13%. Trimming pared 7 bases from V and 8 bases from J, leaving 17 bases between. The CDR3 is 13 residues long. In germline, CDR1 is LGHDT, CDR2 YNNKEL (reference sequence). Material: blood. This sequence originates from a man aged 30 to 39 in good health. V is TRBV3-1 and J is TRBJ1-2; D gene uncertain. The CDR3 region is CASTAGEARGYTF. CDR3 in DNA: TGTGCCAGCACCGCCGGAGAGGCGAGGGGCTACACCTTC.